The rows below give T cell receptor beta chains drawn from one sample of a study of shared clonotypes between healthy human individuals. Data came from immunoSEQ multiplex PCR; TCRdb stores just in-frame clones and leaves some out. The sample comprises 2 million to 2.5 million clones, about 90% of which are singletons, and around 0.4% rests with the top ten. The sample was naive CD4+ T cells from PBMCs. All receptors derive from a man between 18 and 29 years old in good health. Some clones in this sample may be carry-over from other donors' samples. Both conserved end residues are part of each CDR3. D genes are given only for firm matches. Expanded clones get a size class; other rows say once, few or many, or leave the size out.

>TRBJ2-3|NA|NA|TRBV9
CASSAQQGRTYTDTQYF
TGTGCCAGCAGCGCTCAACAGGGTCGGACATACACAGATACGCAGTATTTT
>TRBJ1-5|NA|NA|TRBV5-1
CASSLAGGQRGNQPQHF
TGCGCCAGCAGCTTGGCCGGGGGGCAGCGGGGCAATCAGCCCCAGCATTTT
>TRBJ1-2|NA|NA|TRBV29-1
CSVGHGSYGYTF
TGCAGCGTAGGGCACGGCAGCTATGGCTACACCTTC
>TRBJ2-1|TRBD2|NA|TRBV7-9
CASSQLALWGDEQFF
TGTGCCAGCAGCCAACTAGCGCTCTGGGGCGATGAGCAGTTCTTC
>TRBJ2-7|NA|NA|TRBV5-1
CASSLVGDPELGEQYF
TGCGCCAGCAGCTTGGTCGGGGATCCAGAACTGGGGGAGCAGTACTTC
>TRBJ2-7|NA|NA|TRBV11-2
CASSLVGGPYEQYF
TGTGCCAGCAGCTTAGTTGGGGGACCCTACGAGCAGTACTTC
>TRBJ1-2|NA|NA|TRBV2
CASSVEQDSYGYTF
TGTGCCAGCAGTGTGGAGCAGGACTCCTATGGCTACACCTTC
>TRBJ2-7|TRBD1|once|TRBV7-3
CASSWQTGANYEQYF
TGTGCCAGCAGCTGGCAGACAGGGGCTAACTACGAGCAGTACTTC
>TRBJ1-2|TRBD1|NA|TRBV6-6
CASSYTSGQNYGYTF
TGTGCCAGCAGTTACACATCGGGACAGAACTATGGCTACACCTTC
>TRBJ2-5|NA|NA|TRBV19
CASSLGTAIQETQYF
TGTGCCAGTAGCCTGGGGACGGCGATCCAAGAGACCCAGTACTTC
>TRBJ1-4|NA|NA|TRBV4-1
CASSQDGSGGEGKLFF
TGCGCCAGCAGCCAAGATGGTTCCGGCGGGGAAGGAAAACTGTTTTTT
>TRBJ2-3|TRBD2|NA|TRBV4-3
CASSQGGQYRTSGSPDTQYF
TGCGCCAGCAGCCAAGGGGGACAGTATCGAACTAGCGGGAGCCCAGATACGCAGTATTTT
>TRBJ2-5|TRBD2|NA|TRBV7-2
CASSNPGGETQYF
TGTGCCAGCAGCAACCCCGGGGGGGAGACCCAGTACTTC
>TRBJ2-1|NA|NA|TRBV6-6
CASSPVESYNEQFF
TGTGCCAGCAGTCCCGTGGAGAGCTACAATGAGCAGTTCTTC
>TRBJ1-2|NA|NA|TRBV7-8
CASSPTWTVRPTSVAF
TGTGCCAGCAGCCCGACTTGGACAGTTAGACCCACCTCAGTCGCCTTC
>TRBJ1-2|TRBD1|NA|TRBV19
CASTGQGYGYTF
TGTGCCAGTACCGGACAGGGCTATGGCTACACCTTC
>TRBJ1-2|TRBD1|NA|TRBV7-2
CASSPKTGDDGYTF
TGTGCCAGCAGCCCCAAAACAGGGGACGATGGCTACACCTTC
>TRBJ1-5|NA|NA|TRBV28
CASSLPQGSRPQHF
TGTGCCAGCAGTTTGCCTCAGGGCTCTAGGCCCCAGCATTTT
>TRBJ1-1|NA|NA|TRBV5-1
CASSRMVMNTEAFF
TGCGCCAGCAGCAGGATGGTTATGAACACTGAAGCTTTCTTT
>TRBJ2-1|TRBD2|NA|TRBV28
CASSPTSGGRNEQFF
TGTGCCAGCAGTCCGACTAGCGGGGGCCGGAATGAGCAGTTCTTC
>TRBJ1-1|NA|NA|TRBV18
CASSPSGTGRAFF
TGTGCCAGCTCACCATCAGGTACAGGGAGAGCTTTCTTT
>TRBJ2-4|NA|NA|TRBV30
CAWSVSLGDTGKNF
TGTGCCTGGAGTGTAAGTCTCGGGGACACGGGAAAGAACTTC
>TRBJ2-2|TRBD2|NA|TRBV7-3
CASSFGTSGIRLNTGELFF
TGTGCCAGCAGCTTCGGGACTAGCGGGATACGGTTGAACACCGGGGAGCTGTTTTTT
>TRBJ1-4|TRBD1|NA|TRBV28
CASSLGRGREKLFF
TGTGCCAGCAGTTTGGGCAGGGGGCGTGAAAAACTGTTTTTT
>TRBJ2-3|NA|once|TRBV6-5
CASSFIQGWEATQYF
TGTGCCAGCAGTTTTATTCAGGGGTGGGAGGCTACGCAGTATTTT
>TRBJ2-3|NA|NA|TRBV28
CASRPAGDTQYF
TGTGCCAGCAGACCAGCGGGAGATACGCAGTATTTT
>TRBJ1-1|NA|NA|TRBV5-1
CASSRQALDTEAFF
TGCGCCAGCAGCCGACAGGCGTTGGACACTGAAGCTTTCTTT
>TRBJ1-4|NA|NA|TRBV28
CASSSQGATNEKLFF
TGTGCCAGCAGTTCCCAAGGGGCAACTAATGAAAAACTGTTTTTT
>TRBJ1-1|TRBD1|NA|TRBV29-1
CSVARQGYTEAFF
TGCAGCGTTGCGAGACAGGGCTACACTGAAGCTTTCTTT
>TRBJ1-2|NA|once|TRBV4-1
CASSQVPPTAYGYTF
TGCGCCAGCAGCCAAGTCCCACCGACAGCCTATGGCTACACCTTC
>TRBJ2-5|TRBD2|NA|TRBV7-2
CASSATSGREWGTQYF
TGTGCCAGCAGCGCGACTAGCGGGCGTGAGTGGGGGACCCAGTACTTC
>TRBJ2-1|TRBD2|NA|TRBV19
CATLAGGSYNEQFF
TGTGCCACACTAGCGGGAGGCTCCTACAATGAGCAGTTCTTC
>TRBJ2-7|TRBD2|NA|TRBV19
CASSGIAGSTYEQYF
TGTGCCAGTAGTGGGATAGCGGGATCAACCTACGAGCAGTACTTC
>TRBJ2-2|NA|NA|TRBV19
CASSRDGNTGELFF
TGTGCCAGTAGTAGGGACGGCAACACCGGGGAGCTGTTTTTT
>TRBJ2-5|TRBD1|NA|TRBV6-1
CASSRTGGEETQYF
TGTGCCAGCAGCAGGACAGGGGGCGAAGAGACCCAGTACTTC
>TRBJ1-2|NA|NA|TRBV15
CATSKGPIYGYTF
TGTGCCACCAGCAAGGGACCGATCTATGGCTACACCTTC
>TRBJ1-1|TRBD1|NA|TRBV28
CASRTGGYTEAFF
TGTGCCAGCCGAACAGGGGGTTACACTGAAGCTTTCTTT
>TRBJ1-5|TRBD1|once|TRBV27
CASSPRTGKSPQHF
TGTGCCAGCAGTCCAAGGACAGGGAAATCACCCCAGCATTTT
>TRBJ2-2|TRBD1|NA|TRBV5-4
CASSQASSPTGGRTGELFF
TGTGCCAGCAGCCAAGCTTCCTCCCCGACAGGGGGGAGAACCGGGGAGCTGTTTTTT
>TRBJ2-3|NA|NA|TRBV29-1
CSVEGRYTDTQYF
TGCAGCGTTGAAGGCCGCTACACAGATACGCAGTATTTT
>TRBJ2-2|NA|NA|TRBV7-3
CASSGSGWTGELFF
TGTGCCAGCAGCGGTTCAGGGTGGACCGGGGAGCTGTTTTTT
>TRBJ1-5|NA|NA|TRBV6-5
CASSYSGSNQPQHF
TGTGCCAGCAGTTACTCGGGTAGCAATCAGCCCCAGCATTTT
>TRBJ2-7|NA|once|TRBV19
CASSIGPGIYEQYF
TGTGCCAGTAGTATCGGCCCGGGGATCTACGAGCAGTACTTC